One T cell receptor (beta chain) is described in this entry. This sample is drawn from a study of blood T cells in healthy people across ages. The use of a sample-barcoded 5' primer and a J-beta primer mix characterized a second PCR of about 7 to 12 cycles. Through a template-switch adaptor with 12 random nucleotides, each cDNA molecule received a tag. Sequencing of every sample gave 2.5 million or more CDR3-containing paired-end reads. Using its own MiXCR run on the 5' RACE reads, TCRdb lists one record per CDR3 protein. Of some 900,000 distinct CDR3 sequences in the sample, roughly 50% were seen once. Trimming pared 4 bases from V and 1 base from J, leaving 10 bases between. The CDR3 is 14 amino acids.

Sequenced: blood. The rearrangement uses TRBV12-3 or TRBV12-4 and TRBJ1-2, with D maybe TRBD1 (5 bases). The clonotype was recovered from a man aged 30-40 years in good health. This CDR3 is CASSWTGVNYGYTF. CDR3 nucleotide sequence: TGTGCCAGCAGTTGGACGGGGGTTAACTATGGCTACACCTTC.